This is a list of T cell receptor beta chains from one sample in a study of cytotoxic CD8 clonotypes in ibrutinib-treated CLL. The method was immunoSEQ multiplex PCR; TCRdb's version includes in-frame clones alone and lacks a portion of them. The data hold about 300,000 clones, with less than 85% observed a single time. The material sequenced was PBMCs, taken at disease progression, from a patient treated with ibrutinib. The source is a human donor with chronic lymphocytic leukemia. Each CDR3 is given with its conserved first and last residue. A D gene is named only where the DNA matches it firmly. The size field is filled for only some rows; it gives once, few, many or a size class.

j_call,v_call,clone_size,d_call,cdr3_nt,cdr3_aa
TRBJ2-1,TRBV9,once,TRBD2,TGTGCCAGCAGCGTGTGGGGTAGCGGGAGCTCCTACAATGAGCAGTTCTTC,CASSVWGSGSSYNEQFF
TRBJ2-5,TRBV2,few,.,TGTGCCAGCAGTGTTGAAGAGGGGAGAGAGACCCAGTACTTC,CASSVEEGRETQYF
TRBJ2-7,TRBV12-5,.,TRBD1,TGTGCTAGTGCCCGAGACAGGGTGGGGGAGCAGTACTTC,CASARDRVGEQYF
TRBJ1-2,TRBV7-2,.,.,TGTGCCAGCAGCTCAACCGGGACAAGCTATGGCTACACCTTC,CASSSTGTSYGYTF
TRBJ2-4,TRBV27,.,TRBD2,TGTGCCAGCAGTTTAGAGACAGCGGGAGCGAATTTAGCCAAAAACATTCAGTACTTC,CASSLETAGANLAKNIQYF
TRBJ2-7,TRBV6-5,.,.,TGTGCCAGCAGTTACCTTCCCGGGGCAGCCTACGAGCAGTACTTC,CASSYLPGAAYEQYF
TRBJ2-5,TRBV2,.,TRBD2,TGTGCCAACACGGGACTAGCGGGGGGAGGGCAAGAGACCCAGTACTTC,CANTGLAGGGQETQYF
TRBJ1-2,TRBV6-5,.,.,TGTGCCAGCAGTTACTTTCCATGGCAAGCCCACTATGGCTACACCTTC,CASSYFPWQAHYGYTF
TRBJ2-1,TRBV19,.,TRBD2,TGTGCCAGTACTACGCGGGAGTCGTACAATGAGCAGTTCTTC,CASTTRESYNEQFF
TRBJ2-5,TRBV18,.,TRBD2,TGTGCCAGCTCACCCGGGGGGGAGACCCAGTACTTC,CASSPGGETQYF
TRBJ1-3,TRBV5-1,.,.,TGCGCCAGCAGCTGGCGGGCGGCTACACTAACTGGAAACACCATATATTTT,CASSWRAATLTGNTIYF
TRBJ1-1,TRBV6-5,few,.,TGTGCCAGCACTAAGAACACTGAAGCTTTCTTT,CASTKNTEAFF
TRBJ2-7,TRBV6-5,.,.,TGTGCCAGCAGTTACCTCGACGGATCCTACGAGCAGTACTTC,CASSYLDGSYEQYF
TRBJ1-4,TRBV27,.,TRBD1,TGTGCCAGCCAGGGGGCGCTTGGTGAAAAACTGTTTTTT,CASQGALGEKLFF
TRBJ2-7,TRBV12-5,.,.,TGTGCCACCCGGGGGATAACCTACGAGCAGTACTTC,CATRGITYEQYF
TRBJ1-1,TRBV9,.,.,TGTGCCAGCAGCGTAGTGGCCTTAGACAGTGAAGCTTTCTTT,CASSVVALDSEAFF
TRBJ2-3,TRBV28,once,.,TGTGCCAGCAGTTTATACAGGCTCGCAGATACGCAGTATTTT,CASSLYRLADTQYF
TRBJ2-5,TRBV7-6,.,.,TGTGCCAGCAGCTTAGTTGGGGGAGTAAAGACCCAGTACTTC,CASSLVGGVKTQYF
TRBJ2-2,TRBV6-6,.,TRBD2,TGTGCCAGCAGGCCCGGGACTAGCGTGACCGGGGAGCTGTTTTTT,CASRPGTSVTGELFF
TRBJ1-5,TRBV12-5,.,.,TGTGCTAGTGCCTCGGGGGCAGGGTACGGTCAGCCCCAGCATTTT,CASASGAGYGQPQHF
TRBJ2-7,TRBV2,few,.,TGTGCCAGCATGGGGGCAGGGTGGAACGAGCAGTACTTC,CASMGAGWNEQYF
TRBJ2-7,TRBV7-3,.,.,TGTGCCAGCAGCTTTTTGGCGGTCCGCTCCTACGAGCAGTACTTC,CASSFLAVRSYEQYF
TRBJ2-7,TRBV11-2,.,TRBD2,TGTGCCAGCAGCTTCTCCCCCACTAGCGGGAGTATCAAGCAGTACTTC,CASSFSPTSGSIKQYF
TRBJ1-1,TRBV29-1,.,.,TGCAGCGTTGCCTCGGTGGTGAACACTGAAGCTTTCTTT,CSVASVVNTEAFF
TRBJ2-1,TRBV18,.,TRBD1,TGTGCCAGCTCACCGGAGGGACAGGTGAACAATGAGCAGTTCTTC,CASSPEGQVNNEQFF
TRBJ2-5,TRBV28,.,.,TGTGCCAGCAGTTCCCACAGCGCGACTAACCAAGAGACCCAGTACTTC,CASSSHSATNQETQYF
TRBJ2-7,TRBV2,.,.,TGTGCCAGCAAAGGGATAGACGAGCAGTACTTC,CASKGIDEQYF
TRBJ1-2,TRBV30,.,.,TGTGCCTGGAGTGTTCAAGGAGGAGGCGGCTACACCTTC,CAWSVQGGGGYTF